One and the same sample provided the 29 T cell receptor beta chains below, sequenced in a study of alternative splicing in chronic myeloid leukemia remission. Background on the study: Trial remission samples were taken at major or complete molecular response, at 12 or 24 months.

Each library started from approximately 1.1 ug total RNA with poly-A enrichment. Following a re-call of the bulk RNA-seq reads, TCRdb has one entry per CDR3 protein and lacks DNA. The table includes a few hundred distinct CDR3 sequences, around 95% detected once. This sample comprised PBMCs or total blood leukocytes (not recorded which), obtained during remission. Every receptor here comes from an adult with chronic myeloid leukemia.

The chain employs TRBV20-1 and TRBJ2-5; as DNA is missing, the TRBD2 call by TCRdb cannot be tested. The germline CDR1 and CDR2 sequences are DFQATT and SNEGSKA (reference sequence). CDR3 length equals 13 residues. The chain's CDR3 is CSAGGRYQETQYF.

The CDR3 reads CASRRDRGNYGYTF. This chain joins TRBV5-8 and TRBJ1-2; with no DNA, the TCRdb D assignment of TRBD1 cannot be verified. The V gene's germline CDR1 is SGHTS and CDR2 YDEGEE. The length of the CDR3 is 14 residues.

The V call is TRBV12-3 or TRBV12-4, the J call TRBJ1-2. The CDR3 is 13 residues long. The CDR3 reads CASSLWGPDGYTF.

V gene TRBV7-8 combines with J gene TRBJ2-7. This CDR3 region has 14 residues. Per germline, CDR1 SGHVS and CDR2 FQNEAQ. This CDR3 reads CASSPTTATYEQYF.

This clonotype has just one count. V usage is TRBV11-2 and J usage is TRBJ1-6. The germline gives CDR1 SGHAT, CDR2 FQNNGV. The CDR3 runs 13 residues. The CDR3 region is CASSLDGNSPLHF.

This chain's CDR3 is CASSSKGRGYTF. V and J are TRBV28 and TRBJ1-2. The germline V gene encodes CDR1 MDHEN and CDR2 SYDVKM. This CDR3 contains 12 residues.

The chain uses TRBV20-1 and TRBJ1-1. Germline values: CDR1 DFQATT, CDR2 SNEGSKA (reference sequence). The CDR3 sequence is 13 residues long. The CDR3 sequence is CSARDAGGTEAFF.

CDR3 in amino acids: CASSQGLVITDTQYF. V is TRBV5-1 and J is TRBJ2-3; TCRdb calls TRBD2, which cannot be checked without DNA. Per germline, CDR1 SGHRS and CDR2 YFSETQ. This CDR3 comprises 15 residues.

V gene TRBV18 combines with J gene TRBJ2-7; the D call of TRBD2 rests on TCRdb alone, since no DNA is present to check it. The CDR3 spans 13 residues. CDR1 is KGHSH and CDR2 is LQKENI in the germline V gene. The CDR3 here is CASSPDSQREQYF.

This chain's CDR3 is CASSEGGTATWPQHF. V is TRBV4-3 and J is TRBJ1-5. CDR3 length: 15 amino acids. CDR1 and CDR2 (germline): LGHNA, YSLEER.

V gene TRBV2 combines with J gene TRBJ1-6. In germline, CDR1 is SNHLY, CDR2 FYNNEI. The CDR3 runs to 15 residues. The CDR3 sequence: CASREKTGVNSPLHF.

The rearrangement links TRBV7-9 to TRBJ1-4; the TCRdb D gene call, TRBD1, has no DNA to confirm it. In germline, CDR1 is SEHNR, CDR2 FQNEAQ (reference sequence). This CDR3 spans 15 amino acids. The chain's CDR3 is CASSFQGQGGEKLFF. Looking up the rest from reference TRBV7-9 and TRBJ1-4 gives the full variable domain: DTGVSQNPRHKITKRGQNVTFRCDPISEHNRLYWYRQTLGQGPEFLTYFQNEAQLEKSRLLSDRFSAERPKGSFSTLEIQRTEQGDSAMYLCASSFQGQGGEKLFFGSGTQLSVL.

This clonotype occurred once. The chain recombines TRBV4-2 with TRBJ1-1. Germline values: CDR1 LGHNA, CDR2 YNFKEQ. This CDR3 spans 15 amino acids. CDR3 amino acids: CASSQELRGNTEAFF.

The V gene is TRBV4-3, the J gene TRBJ1-3. This CDR3 is built from 18 residues. Germline CDR1 reads LGHNA; CDR2 reads YSLEER. This chain's CDR3 is CASSQDLATASSGNTIYF.

The rearrangement joins TRBV12-3 or TRBV12-4 to TRBJ1-5. The CDR3 runs to 18 residues. CDR3 in amino acids: CASSLGPGTGGWGQPQHF.

This rearrangement joins TRBV12-3 or TRBV12-4 to TRBJ1-2. The CDR3 totals 16 residues. The CDR3 sequence is CASSTGSGLINYGYTF.

The chain employs TRBV12-5 and TRBJ1-5. Per germline, CDR1 LGHNT and CDR2 FRNRAP. This CDR3 has 16 amino acids. CDR3 in amino acids: CASGSTGRDSNQPQHF.

J is TRBJ1-5 and V is TRBV3-1. The CDR3 loop spans 15 amino acids. Looked up from germline, CDR1 is LGHDT and CDR2 is YNNKEL (reference sequence). The CDR3 loop reads CASSQAPGPQFPQHF.

The chain carries TRBV20-1 and TRBJ2-3; checking the TCRdb D call of TRBD2 is not possible without DNA. The CDR3 loop spans 16 amino acids. Per the germline V gene, CDR1 is DFQATT and CDR2 is SNEGSKA (reference sequence). CDR3: CSAGTPTSGVTDTQYF.

The chain joins TRBV6-5 to TRBJ1-5; the TCRdb D gene call, TRBD1, has no DNA to confirm it. Germline-derived CDR1 and CDR2 are MNHEY and SVGAGI. CDR3 length equals 13 residues. The CDR3 is CASRQGLNQPQHF.

The chain's CDR3 is CASSSTGGWNNSPLHF. This chain joins TRBV7-2 and TRBJ1-6. The CDR3 covers 16 residues. Germline loops: CDR1 SGHTA, CDR2 FQGNSA.

The chain recombines TRBV7-6 with TRBJ1-5. CDR1 is SGHVS and CDR2 is FNYEAQ in the germline V gene. The CDR3 covers 15 residues. CDR3: CASSLDEGSNQPQHF.

The chain employs TRBV9 and TRBJ2-2; as DNA is missing, the TRBD2 call by TCRdb cannot be tested. From germline, CDR1 is SGDLS and CDR2 YYNGEE. CDR3 length: 17 residues. CDR3 region: CASSVELSGQDTGELFF.

The chain has TRBV7-9 and TRBJ1-4. This CDR3 spans 16 amino acids. The germline CDR1 and CDR2 sequences are SEHNR and FQNEAQ (reference sequence). This chain's CDR3 is CASRLSGQGTNEKLFF.

The V and J genes are TRBV7-3 and TRBJ1-1. CDR1 is SGHTA, CDR2 FQGTGA, per germline. This CDR3 comprises 15 residues. CDR3 sequence: CASSLTGGGNTEAFF.

J is TRBJ2-2 and V is TRBV4-3; TCRdb indicates TRBD2, and absent DNA this call remains unverified. The germline gives CDR1 LGHNA, CDR2 YSLEER. The CDR3 has 17 residues. This CDR3 reads CASSQVAGGPNTGELFF.

The gene calls are TRBV19 and TRBJ1-2; the D gene TCRdb calls, TRBD1, cannot be checked with no DNA. CDR3 length: 14 residues. The germline gives CDR1 LNHDA, CDR2 SQIVND (reference sequence). The chain's CDR3 is CASTSNRDTYGYTF.

The chain carries TRBV7-8 and TRBJ2-1; the TCRdb D gene call, TRBD2, has no DNA to confirm it. Germline V CDR1 and CDR2: SGHVS, FQNEAQ. The CDR3 is 17 amino acids. The CDR3: CASSLATGGAYRNEQFF.

The rearrangement uses TRBV13 and TRBJ1-2. Germline V gene lookup returns CDR1 PRHDT and CDR2 FYEKMQ (reference sequence). The CDR3 totals 15 residues. CDR3 loop: CASSLTGGERYGYTF.